The clone carrying this TCR beta chain has only one observation. Amplification of TCR beta CDR3 regions was performed using RNA transcripts as template. In the first-round RT-PCR of the TCR CDR3, the HTBI primer set was used. From the multiplex PCR reads, TCRdb called clonotypes with MiXCR, one entry per CDR3 protein. The sample carries under 700,000 distinct CDR3 sequences, 16% recorded once. Trimming shortened V by 7 bases and J by 1 base, and 6 bases separated the two germline ends. This CDR3 has 12 amino acids. Germline V lookup: CDR1 KGHDR, CDR2 SFDVKD. This specimen belongs to a study of T cells in Graves' hyperthyroidism and ophthalmopathy. Lactation, pregnancy, other autoimmune disease or uncontrolled infection excluded patients. This sample holds PBMCs from about 10 ml fresh peripheral blood.

The sequencing sample was made of blood. The sequence came from a woman aged 18 to 35 with Graves' hyperthyroidism. This chain connects TRBV24-1 to TRBJ1-1; D is undetermined. The CDR3: CATRDGNTEAFF. The CDR3 DNA reads TGTGCCACCAGGGACGGGAACACTGAAGCTTTCTTT.